Each of the 20 T cell receptor beta chains below was sequenced from the same sample in a study of T cells in Graves' hyperthyroidism and ophthalmopathy. There were TCR beta CDR3 regions amplified from RNA transcripts. When the TCR CDR3 underwent first-round RT-PCR, the HTBI primer set was used. TCRdb reprocessed the multiplex PCR reads via MiXCR and lists one record per CDR3 protein. The sample contains about 160,000 distinct CDR3 sequences, 8% to 9.5% of which appear only once. Sequencing was carried out using blood. These receptors were taken from a woman aged 18-29 years with Graves' hyperthyroidism that later progressed to Graves' ophthalmopathy.

This clonotype was seen a few times. The chain's CDR3 is CASSMTGGSGNTIYF. CDR3 DNA: TGTGCCAGTAGTATGACAGGGGGCTCTGGAAACACCATATATTTT. The J gene is TRBJ1-3, the V gene TRBV19; 9 bases agree with TRBD1. The length of the CDR3 is 15 residues. CDR1 is LNHDA and CDR2 is SQIVND in the germline V gene (reference sequence). Losses at the gene ends were 3 bases for V and 0 bases for J; bases not matched to a gene: 0.

Many counts were recorded for this clonotype. The gene calls are TRBV11-2 and TRBJ1-4; 7 nucleotides line up with TRBD1. Germline CDR1 and CDR2: SGHAT and FQNNGV. V trimming: 3 bases; J trimming: 2 bases; junction bases outside the gene matches: 0. CDR3 length equals 14 residues. CDR3 residues: CASSLTGTNEKLFF. CDR3 DNA: TGTGCCAGCAGCTTGACAGGGACTAATGAAAAACTGTTTTTT.

Many counts were recorded for this clonotype. The chain couples TRBV20-1 to TRBJ1-3, with unresolved D. Per germline, CDR1 DFQATT and CDR2 SNEGSKA (reference sequence). The CDR3 length is 17 residues. Trimming took 2 bases from V and 0 from J, leaving 17 bases between them. CDR3 sequence reads: CSARISGGISSGNTIYF. As DNA, the CDR3 is TGCAGTGCTAGAATATCGGGAGGGATAAGCTCTGGAAACACCATATATTTT.

Ten or more counts support this clonotype. CDR3 protein: CASSFVSNQETQYF. The CDR3 coding sequence is TGTGCCAGCAGCTTCGTATCGAACCAAGAGACCCAGTACTTC. The chain has TRBV7-9 and TRBJ2-5; no clear D gene. The V and J ends lost 3 bases and 0 bases respectively, with 8 bases between them. From germline, CDR1 is SEHNR and CDR2 FQNEAQ (reference sequence). The CDR3 runs to 14 residues. Full variable domain (missing parts from reference TRBV7-9 and TRBJ2-5): DTGVSQNPRHKITKRGQNVTFRCDPISEHNRLYWYRQTLGQGPEFLTYFQNEAQLEKSRLLSDRFSAERPKGSFSTLEIQRTEQGDSAMYLCASSFVSNQETQYFGPGTRLLVL.

This clonotype was seen ten or more times. The CDR3, as DNA: TGTGCCAGCAGCTTAGATTCAACAGGTTATCAGCCCCAGCATTTT. Translating it yields CASSLDSTGYQPQHF. The chain combines TRBV11-2 with TRBJ1-5; D perhaps matches TRBD1 (5 bases). V lost 0 bases and J lost 5, with 11 bases in between. Germline loops: CDR1 SGHAT, CDR2 FQNNGV. CDR3 length: 15 residues.

This clonotype was recorded at least ten times. The chain combines TRBV12-3 or TRBV12-4 with TRBJ1-1, with D perhaps matching TRBD1 (6 bases). V lost 0 bases to trimming and J lost 4 bases, with 15 bases between them. CDR3 length equals 16 residues. The chain's CDR3 is CASSLAQGMGFTEAFF. CDR3 in DNA: TGTGCCAGCAGTTTAGCGCAGGGGATGGGTTTCACTGAAGCTTTCTTT.

This clonotype appeared many times. The DNA of the CDR3 is TGTGCCAGCAGCCCCCAGGGAGGGATGGCCTACGAGCAGTACTTC. It yields the protein CASSPQGGMAYEQYF. This sequence joins TRBV6-1 and TRBJ2-7; TRBD2 agrees at 7 bases. Germline V gene lookup returns CDR1 MNHNS and CDR2 SASEGT. V trimming: 6 bases; J trimming: 2 bases; junction bases outside the gene matches: 10. The CDR3 has 15 residues.

With respect to this clonotype: A much larger clone lies a single base off, so this may be a read error. V is TRBV3-1 and J is TRBJ1-3; D call uncertain. The length of the CDR3 is 15 residues. The germline V gene encodes CDR1 LGHDT and CDR2 YNNKEL (reference sequence). Trimming pared 1 base from V and 0 bases from J, leaving 7 bases between. The CDR3 here is CASSQGARSGNTIYF. CDR3 sequence (DNA): TGTGCCAGCAGCCAAGGCGCCCGCTCTGGAAACACCATATATTTT.

The table lists this clonotype with a few counts. This could be a read error, since a much larger clone is one nucleotide away. The rearrangement joins TRBV20-1 to TRBJ2-1, with TRBD1 identical over 11 bases. This CDR3 is built from 15 residues. V dropped 5 bases and J dropped 6; count of bases not matched to a gene: 9. Germline V CDR1 and CDR2: DFQATT, SNEGSKA (reference sequence). CDR3: CSAVPGTGGSNEQFF. CDR3 DNA sequence: TGCAGTGCTGTCCCCGGGACAGGGGGTTCCAATGAGCAGTTCTTC.

This clonotype was found many times. The genes are TRBV28 and TRBJ2-1, with 12 bases identical to TRBD2. J gave up 2 bases and V 6 bases, and 5 bases lay outside the gene matches. CDR1 and CDR2 (germline): MDHEN, SYDVKM. The CDR3 has 16 amino acids. The CDR3 DNA reads as TGTGCCAGCAGATCGACTAGCGGGAGAGCCTACAATGAGCAGTTCTTC. Amino acids: CASRSTSGRAYNEQFF.

This chain uses TRBV4-2 with TRBJ2-1; 10 nucleotides align to TRBD2. The trim removed 2 bases at V and 7 bases at J, leaving 5 bases unmatched. Germline CDR1 and CDR2: LGHNA and YNFKEQ. This CDR3 has 15 residues. In nucleotides, the CDR3 is TGTGCCAGCAGCCAACGGGCTAGCGGGGGAAATGAGCAGTTCTTC. The encoded protein is CASSQRASGGNEQFF.

In this sample, this clonotype turned up many times. V is TRBV27 and J is TRBJ2-7, with 7 bases matching TRBD1. The CDR3 sequence is 14 residues long. CDR1 is MNHEY, CDR2 SMNVEV, per germline (reference sequence). V shed 6 bases, J shed 4 bases, and the junction held 9 bases outside the gene matches. CDR3 sequence reads: CASSPGDRKYEQYF. The CDR3 DNA reads as TGTGCCAGCAGCCCCGGGGACAGAAAGTACGAGCAGTACTTC.

The sample holds many counts of this clonotype. The rearrangement uses TRBV28 and TRBJ2-7; TRBD2 might be the D (7 bases). Germline V gives CDR1 MDHEN, CDR2 SYDVKM. With 8 bases removed from V and 7 bases from J, the gap between germline ends came to 21 bases. The CDR3 is 14 residues long. DNA of the CDR3: TGTGCCAGCGCTCCTGGGACAACCGGGGGGGAGCAGTACTTC. It yields the protein CASAPGTTGGEQYF. Drawing the rest from reference TRBV28 and TRBJ2-7, the complete variable domain is DVKVTQSSRYLVKRTGEKVFLECVQDMDHENMFWYRQDPGLGLRLIYFSYDVKMKEKGDIPEGYSVSREKKERFSLILESASTNQTSMYLCASAPGTTGGEQYFGPGTRLTVT.

There are many counts of this clonotype. The rearrangement joins TRBV20-1 to TRBJ2-1; unclear D gene. V was shortened by 0 bases and J by 4 bases, with 13 bases between the two germline ends. From germline, CDR1 is DFQATT and CDR2 SNEGSKA (reference sequence). This CDR3 has 15 amino acids. The DNA for the CDR3 is TGCAGTGCTAGAGATCGCCGGCAGCGATACAATGAGCAGTTCTTC. This codes for CSARDRRQRYNEQFF.

This clonotype occurred many times. This chain links TRBV7-9 with TRBJ1-4, with D tentatively TRBD1 (5 bases). Germline values: CDR1 SEHNR, CDR2 FQNEAQ (reference sequence). Trimming stripped 5 bases from V and 4 bases from J, with 11 bases between. This CDR3 contains 14 residues. The CDR3, as DNA: TGTGCCAGCAGCCCGGGACGGCTTAATGAAAAACTGTTTTTT. It codes for CASSPGRLNEKLFF.

This chain uses TRBV7-9 with TRBJ2-1, with TRBD1 identical over 8 bases. This CDR3 has 16 residues. The trim removed 1 base at V and 7 bases at J, leaving 9 bases unmatched. CDR1 is SEHNR, CDR2 FQNEAQ, per germline (reference sequence). This CDR3 is CASSLEAWTGRNEQFF. CDR3 bases: TGTGCCAGCAGCTTAGAGGCTTGGACAGGGAGGAATGAGCAGTTCTTC.

This clonotype was observed at least ten times. CDR3 coding DNA: TGTGCCAGCAGCCACTATAGCACAGATACGCAGTATTTT. This sequence encodes CASSHYSTDTQYF. The V and J genes are TRBV3-1 and TRBJ2-3; D call uncertain. The ends were cut back, 3 bases at V and 0 bases at J, with 4 bases in the middle. CDR3 size: 13 residues. The germline V gene has CDR1 LGHDT and CDR2 YNNKEL (reference sequence).

This clonotype occurred many times. V and J are TRBV15 and TRBJ2-4; unclear D gene. Trimming shortened V by 3 bases and J by 3 bases, and 9 bases separated the two germline ends. CDR1 and CDR2 from the germline V gene are LNHNV and YYDKDF (reference sequence). CDR3 length equals 14 residues. CDR3 nucleotides: TGTGCCACCAGCAGGTACGACGGCAAAAACATTCAGTACTTC. Residues: CATSRYDGKNIQYF.

This clonotype has ten or more counts. The V gene is TRBV5-6, the J gene TRBJ2-7; 7 nucleotides match TRBD1. CDR1 is SGHDT, CDR2 YYEEEE, per germline. V lost 0 bases to trimming and J lost 7 bases; unmatched junction nucleotides: 4. CDR3 size: 13 residues. The CDR3: CASSLDNRGEQYF. DNA for the CDR3: TGTGCCAGCAGCTTGGATAACAGGGGAGAGCAGTACTTC.

This clonotype was counted ten times or more. The chain couples TRBV9 to TRBJ2-7; 11 bases agree with TRBD1. Germline V gene lookup returns CDR1 SGDLS and CDR2 YYNGEE. V dropped 4 bases and J dropped 1; count of bases not matched to a gene: 4. The CDR3 length is 15 residues. The DNA of the CDR3 is TGTGCCAGCAGCCCCGGGACAGGGGGATCCTACGAGCAGTACTTC. Its protein product is CASSPGTGGSYEQYF.